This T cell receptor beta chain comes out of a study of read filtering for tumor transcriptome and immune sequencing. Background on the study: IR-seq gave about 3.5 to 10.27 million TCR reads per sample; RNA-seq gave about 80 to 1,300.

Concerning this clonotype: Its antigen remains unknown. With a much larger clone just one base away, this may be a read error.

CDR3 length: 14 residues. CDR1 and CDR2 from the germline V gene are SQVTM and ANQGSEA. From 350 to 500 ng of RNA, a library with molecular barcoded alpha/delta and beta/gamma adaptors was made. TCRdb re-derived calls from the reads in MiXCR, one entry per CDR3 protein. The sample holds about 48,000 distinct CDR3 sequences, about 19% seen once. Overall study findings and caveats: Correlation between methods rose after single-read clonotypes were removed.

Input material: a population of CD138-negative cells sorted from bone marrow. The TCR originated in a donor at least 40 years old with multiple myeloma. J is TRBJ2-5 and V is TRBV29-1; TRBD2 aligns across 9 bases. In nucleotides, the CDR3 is TGCAGCGTTGAACTAGCGGGAAGAGGGGAGACCCAGAACTTC. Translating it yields CSVELAGRGETQNF.